The rows below give T cell receptor beta chains drawn from one sample of a study of shared clonotypes between healthy human individuals. The protocol was immunoSEQ multiplex PCR, while the TCRdb copy is restricted to in-frame clones and leaves out a portion. Of over 300,000 clones listed, over 75% were seen once; the top ten hold about a sixth. Sample: memory CD8+ T cells sorted from blood. These receptors were obtained from a man aged 18 to 30 in good health. CDR3s include the opening cysteine and the closing phenylalanine or tryptophan. Each record gives: CDR3 protein, CDR3 DNA, clone size, J gene, D gene, V gene. D genes are given only for firm matches. Size is omitted from some rows. Given values are once, few, many or a class for expanded clones.

CASSYSGVADTQYF	TGTGCCAGCAGTTACTCTGGGGTTGCAGATACGCAGTATTTT	NA	TRBJ2-3	NA	TRBV6-5
CASSELDSYTYEQYF	TGTGCCAGCAGTGAATTGGACAGCTACACCTACGAGCAGTACTTC	NA	TRBJ2-7	NA	TRBV6-1
CASSLWVDFGSYNEQFF	TGTGCCAGCAGCTTATGGGTGGACTTTGGATCCTACAATGAGCAGTTCTTC	NA	TRBJ2-1	NA	TRBV7-9
CASSPTPDRGEQYF	TGTGCCAGCAGCCCCACTCCCGACCGGGGGGAGCAGTACTTC	NA	TRBJ2-7	NA	TRBV11-2
CASSLRTRGETYEQYF	TGTGCCAGCAGCCTTCGGACCCGGGGGGAAACCTACGAGCAGTACTTC	NA	TRBJ2-7	TRBD2	TRBV7-9
CASSTHVQSSGNTIYF	TGTGCCAGCTCAACCCACGTACAGAGCTCTGGAAACACCATATATTTT	NA	TRBJ1-3	NA	TRBV18
CASSATGVQETQYF	TGTGCCAGCAGCGCCACAGGGGTGCAGGAGACCCAGTACTTC	few	TRBJ2-5	TRBD1	TRBV9
CASSLGRIPLGLFF	TGTGCCAGCAGCTTAGGTCGGATACCCTTGGGACTGTTTTTT	NA	TRBJ1-4	NA	TRBV7-9
CSVEDSYEQYF	TGCAGCGTTGAAGACTCCTACGAGCAGTACTTC	NA	TRBJ2-7	NA	TRBV29-1
CASSLLGVGGTESYEQYF	TGTGCCAGCAGCTTATTAGGAGTGGGTGGGACAGAGTCCTACGAGCAGTACTTC	once	TRBJ2-7	TRBD1	TRBV7-9
CASSVGGWQLASGNTIYF	TGTGCCAGCAGCGTAGGGGGTTGGCAGCTTGCCTCTGGAAACACCATATATTTT	NA	TRBJ1-3	NA	TRBV9
CAISGTLPAYSNQPQHF	TGTGCCATCAGTGGGACTCTCCCGGCCTATAGCAATCAGCCCCAGCATTTT	NA	TRBJ1-5	NA	TRBV10-3
CASGVAGLRPGELFF	TGTGCTAGTGGAGTAGCGGGACTTCGTCCCGGGGAGCTGTTTTTT	NA	TRBJ2-2	TRBD2	TRBV12-5
CASSLGTGYSNQPQHF	TGTGCCAGCAGCTTAGGGACAGGATATAGCAATCAGCCCCAGCATTTT	NA	TRBJ1-5	TRBD1	TRBV11-2
CASRTRELNTEAFF	TGTGCCAGCAGGACCAGGGAACTGAACACTGAAGCTTTCTTT	NA	TRBJ1-1	NA	TRBV6-5
CVSSLLAGGIEQFF	TGTGTCAGCAGTTTACTAGCGGGAGGGATTGAGCAGTTCTTC	once	TRBJ2-1	TRBD2	TRBV28
CASSNRQGGSYNEQFF	TGTGCCAGCAGTAACAGACAGGGGGGCTCCTACAATGAGCAGTTCTTC	NA	TRBJ2-1	TRBD1	TRBV28
CSVGTGDTEAFF	TGCAGCGTTGGGACAGGGGACACTGAAGCTTTCTTT	NA	TRBJ1-1	TRBD1	TRBV29-1
CSVEGQQGAPEETQYF	TGCAGCGTTGAGGGCCAGCAGGGGGCTCCGGAAGAGACCCAGTACTTC	NA	TRBJ2-5	TRBD1	TRBV29-1
CASSRGWYEQYF	TGTGCCAGCAGCCGCGGTTGGTACGAGCAGTACTTC	NA	TRBJ2-7	NA	TRBV5-6
CASSLGPEAYEQYF	TGTGCCAGCAGTTTGGGCCCGGAGGCCTACGAGCAGTACTTC	NA	TRBJ2-7	NA	TRBV28
CASSTTRQVPGELFF	TGTGCCAGCTCAACGACACGACAGGTCCCCGGGGAGCTGTTTTTT	NA	TRBJ2-2	NA	TRBV18
CASNKGNYEQYF	TGTGCCAGCAATAAGGGAAACTACGAGCAGTACTTC	once	TRBJ2-7	NA	TRBV2
CAISWGAGNYGYTF	TGTGCCATCAGTTGGGGGGCGGGAAACTATGGCTACACCTTC	NA	TRBJ1-2	NA	TRBV10-3
CASSIPGGSNQPQHF	TGTGCCAGTAGTATCCCAGGGGGCAGCAATCAGCCCCAGCATTTT	NA	TRBJ1-5	TRBD1	TRBV19
CASSFFGQGADTQYF	NA	NA	TRBJ2-3	NA	TRBV28
CASSKERQGTNYEQYF	TGCGCCAGCAGTAAGGAACGACAGGGTACAAACTACGAGCAGTACTTC	NA	TRBJ2-7	TRBD1	TRBV10-2
CASSLVAGEQYF	TGTGCCAGCAGCTTAGTAGCGGGGGAGCAGTATTTT	NA	TRBJ2-3	TRBD2	TRBV7-3
CSVEDQGMGTEAFF	TGCAGCGTTGAAGATCAGGGGATGGGCACTGAAGCTTTCTTT	once	TRBJ1-1	NA	TRBV29-1
CASSLWGGYEQYF	TGTGCCAGCAGTTTATGGGGCGGCTACGAGCAGTACTTC	NA	TRBJ2-7	NA	TRBV28
CASSSLTGTSGNEQFF	TGTGCCAGCAGCTCTCTGACGGGGACTAGCGGCAATGAGCAGTTCTTC	NA	TRBJ2-1	TRBD2	TRBV7-2
CASSSVDSYEQYF	TGTGCCAGCAGCTCGGTAGACTCCTACGAGCAGTACTTC	NA	TRBJ2-7	NA	TRBV7-9
CAWRTPGGAVGYTF	TGTGCCTGGAGAACACCGGGGGGGGCAGTAGGCTACACCTTC	NA	TRBJ1-2	NA	TRBV30
CASSPGTGPVTNEKLFF	TGTGCCAGCAGCCCCGGGACAGGGCCGGTGACTAATGAAAAACTGTTTTTT	NA	TRBJ1-4	TRBD1	TRBV7-3
CASGLVRGLYYGYTF	TGTGCTAGTGGTTTGGTGAGGGGGCTTTACTATGGCTACACCTTC	NA	TRBJ1-2	TRBD1	TRBV12-5
CASSEAPFGLAGSYEQYF	TGTGCCAGCAGTGAAGCCCCCTTTGGACTAGCGGGCTCCTACGAGCAGTACTTC	NA	TRBJ2-7	TRBD2	TRBV2
CASSQDSGTGMNTEAFF	TGCGCCAGCAGCCAAGATTCGGGGACAGGCATGAACACTGAAGCTTTCTTT	NA	TRBJ1-1	TRBD1	TRBV4-1
CASSVGEGPYNEQFF	TGTGCCAGCAGCGTAGGCGAGGGTCCTTACAATGAGCAGTTCTTC	NA	TRBJ2-1	NA	TRBV9
CASSAAELGYLNEKLFF	TGTGCCAGCAGCGCTGCAGAACTGGGGTACCTTAATGAAAAACTGTTTTTT	NA	TRBJ1-4	NA	TRBV5-6
CASSVRTGGAGELFF	TGTGCCAGCAGCGTCAGAACAGGCGGGGCCGGGGAGCTGTTTTTT	NA	TRBJ2-2	NA	TRBV7-9
CASSGWDSMNTEAFF	TGTGCCAGCAGCGGCTGGGACAGCATGAACACTGAAGCTTTCTTT	NA	TRBJ1-1	TRBD1	TRBV6-1
CASSSLLAGWGTDTQYF	TGCGCCAGCAGCTCTCTTTTAGCGGGCTGGGGCACAGATACGCAGTATTTT	NA	TRBJ2-3	TRBD2	TRBV4-1
CASSPHWGVTEAFF	TGTGCCAGCAGCCCCCACTGGGGGGTCACTGAAGCTTTCTTT	NA	TRBJ1-1	NA	TRBV4-2
CATSRDLGGNTEAFF	TGTGCCACCAGCAGAGATCTGGGGGGGAACACTGAAGCTTTCTTT	once	TRBJ1-1	NA	TRBV15
CASSLDAGGADTQYF	TGTGCCAGCAGCTTAGACGCGGGAGGCGCAGATACGCAGTATTTT	NA	TRBJ2-3	TRBD2	TRBV11-2
CARGPAEFVWGYTF	TGTGCCAGGGGTCCGGCGGAATTTGTGTGGGGCTACACCTTC	NA	TRBJ1-2	NA	TRBV2